This T cell receptor beta chain was recovered during a study of T-cell memory formation after mild COVID-19. Study findings and constraints: Later expanders leaned toward CD4+, whereas clones contracting from day 15 to 85 were balanced CD4/CD8.

V gave up 2 bases and J gave up 9 bases, with 10 bases separating them. Per germline, CDR1 MGHRA and CDR2 YSYEKL. The CDR3 consists of 12 residues. One entry per CDR3 protein, called by TCRdb with MiXCR from the 5' RACE reads. The sample consists of tens of thousands of distinct CDR3 sequences, about 15% of them appearing once. This clonotype was detected many times. Antigen specificity is unknown. This TCR derives from a young man who had mild COVID-19 (a few samples of this study predate the infection). Cell type and time point are not known. The rearrangement links TRBV4-1 to TRBJ1-2; D is uncertain. The source material was PBMCs or a T cell subset sorted from them (not recorded which). CDR3 nucleotide sequence: TGCGCCAGCAGCCAACTCGGTGATCGCTACACCTTC. Translating it yields CASSQLGDRYTF.